This TCR beta chain was identified during a study of blood T cells in healthy people across ages. Study-level points and caveats: Naive and antigen-experienced cells were not separated, limiting conclusive comparison.

A sample-barcoded 5' primer and a J-beta primer mix were used in a second PCR of roughly 7 to 11 cycles. TCRdb reanalysed the 5' RACE reads using MiXCR and keeps one entry per CDR3 protein. The sample has 1.5 million or so distinct CDR3 sequences, roughly 40% seen once. This clonotype has just a few counts. Its antigen is unknown. The J segment lost 1 base and the V segment lost 6 bases, leaving 8 bases of the junction unmatched. Germline V CDR1 and CDR2: ENHRY, SYGVKD. The CDR3 has 15 residues. This receptor was identified in a woman aged 18-29 years in good health. The gene calls are TRBV10-3 and TRBJ1-1; the match to TRBD1 covers 7 bases. Sequenced sample: blood. The CDR3 nucleotides read TGTGCCATCAGAGACCCCGCAGGGGGGAACACTGAAGCTTTCTTT. It is translated as CAIRDPAGGNTEAFF.